The text below deals with one T cell receptor (beta chain). This specimen belongs to a study of blood T cell repertoires in COVID-19. Study-wide background: The samples span acute and convalescent COVID-19 from the United States, Italy and Spain. Sources were T cells, B-cell-depleted T cells, or PBMCs; the material itself was cDNA or gDNA.

Original analysis: The authors estimated nucleated cell counts from reference gene primer amplification. This table comes from immunoSEQ multiplex PCR, and its TCRdb copy is limited to in-frame clones, with some not included. D and trimming were read from the DNA, whereas the V and J calls and clone size are those reported in that table. This repertoire shows approximately 35,000 clones, 70% to 80% found once; its top ten account for roughly 31%. This CDR3 is 15 amino acids long. V trimming: 2 bases; J trimming: 3 bases; junction bases outside the gene matches: 3. Germline V gene sequence: CDR1 MNHEY, CDR2 SVGEGT.

The V gene is TRBV6-2 or TRBV6-3, the J gene TRBJ2-7; the match to TRBD1 covers 11 bases. Sequencing was done on a sample of peripheral blood. The receptor's source is a man aged 80 or over with acute or convalescent COVID-19. CDR3 in DNA: TGTGCCAGCAGTTACCTGGGGACAGGGGGCTACGAGCAGTACTTC. This encodes CASSYLGTGGYEQYF.